Following are 8 T cell receptor beta chains from one sample sequenced in a study of blood T cells in healthy people across ages. A second PCR, run for roughly 7 to 11 cycles, used a sample-barcoded 5' primer plus a J-beta primer mix. TCRdb recomputed calls from the 5' RACE reads with MiXCR, one row per CDR3 protein. This sample carries roughly 680,000 distinct CDR3 sequences, 52% of them seen once, and the ten largest clones take about 13%. The sequenced sample consisted of blood. These receptors all stem from a woman of 80 years or more in good health.

Many counts were recorded for this clonotype. V gene TRBV5-1 combines with J gene TRBJ2-7; 11 bases fit TRBD2. The CDR3 is 15 amino acids. Germline V gives CDR1 SGHRS, CDR2 YFSETQ. Trimming took 5 bases from V and 3 from J; bases not matched to a gene: 7. CDR3 sequence reads: CASRPSTSGIYEQYF. DNA for the CDR3: TGCGCCAGCAGGCCGTCGACTAGCGGGATCTACGAGCAGTACTTC.

J is TRBJ1-1 and V is TRBV5-1, with D tentatively TRBD1 (5 bases). Germline V gene data show CDR1 as SGHRS and CDR2 as YFSETQ. The CDR3 runs to 15 residues. The V end was cut by 4 bases, the J end by 4 bases, with 17 bases between. In DNA form, the CDR3 reads TGCGCCAGCAGCACGGAGGGGTCCCAGAGCACTGAAGCTTTCTTT. Protein: CASSTEGSQSTEAFF. Full variable domain (remainder filled in from reference TRBV5-1 and TRBJ1-1): KAGVTQTPRYLIKTRGQQVTLSCSPISGHRSVSWYQQTPGQGLQFLFEYFSETQRNKGNFPGRFSGRQFSNSRSEMNVSTLELGDSALYLCASSTEGSQSTEAFFGQGTRLTVV.

The table lists this clonotype with many counts. The rearrangement joins TRBV24-1 to TRBJ2-1; 14 bases are shared with TRBD2. The length of the CDR3 is 16 residues. Per germline, CDR1 KGHDR and CDR2 SFDVKD. V shed 3 bases and J 12 bases; nucleotides not matched to a gene: 9. The CDR3 DNA follows: TGTGCCACCAGTGATGGACTAGCGGGGGGCCTTAACCGGCAGTTCTTC. Translated: CATSDGLAGGLNRQFF.

This clonotype was seen a few times. The chain is built from TRBV4-1 and TRBJ2-2; perhaps TRBD1 as D (5 bases). CDR3 length: 14 residues. From germline, CDR1 is MGHRA and CDR2 YSYEKL. The V end was cut by 2 bases, the J end by 6 bases, with 10 bases between. The CDR3 here is CASSQSSGSGELFF. The CDR3 bases are TGCGCCAGCAGCCAATCTTCAGGGTCCGGGGAGCTGTTTTTT.

The rearrangement joins TRBV11-2 to TRBJ1-5; no clear D. Germline-derived CDR1 and CDR2 are SGHAT and FQNNGV. V was trimmed by 5 bases and J by 6 bases, leaving 17 bases between them. This CDR3 contains 15 residues. The CDR3 DNA sequence: TGTGCCAGCAGCCTTCACGTCGATTCTGGTCAGCCCCAGCATTTT. This sequence encodes CASSLHVDSGQPQHF.

The CDR3 sequence: CASSVEDRRFGYEQYF. The DNA for the CDR3 is TGTGCCAGCAGCGTAGAGGACAGGCGCTTCGGCTACGAGCAGTACTTC. The chain recombines TRBV9 with TRBJ2-7; 7 bases are shared with TRBD1. The CDR3 length is 16 residues. V dropped 0 bases and J dropped 3; count of bases not matched to a gene: 9. Germline loops: CDR1 SGDLS, CDR2 YYNGEE.

There are many counts of this clonotype. The rearrangement links TRBV29-1 to TRBJ2-5, with D possibly matching TRBD1 (6 bases). Looked up from germline, CDR1 is SQVTM and CDR2 is ANQGSEA. V gave up 4 bases and J gave up 0 bases, with 21 bases separating them. The CDR3 loop spans 17 amino acids. DNA for the CDR3: TGCAGCGTTGTGAGGCAGGGGCGCCTCGAATACCAAGAGACCCAGTACTTC. Protein sequence: CSVVRQGRLEYQETQYF.

This clonotype was picked up a small number of times. This chain links TRBV20-1 with TRBJ2-7; D possibly corresponds to TRBD2 (5 bases). CDR1 and CDR2 from the germline V gene are DFQATT and SNEGSKA (reference sequence). Trimming left V 2 bases short and J 2 bases short, with 7 bases between. This CDR3 comprises 12 residues. The CDR3 sequence: CSARIGAYEQYF. As DNA, the CDR3 is TGCAGTGCTAGAATCGGGGCCTACGAGCAGTACTTC.